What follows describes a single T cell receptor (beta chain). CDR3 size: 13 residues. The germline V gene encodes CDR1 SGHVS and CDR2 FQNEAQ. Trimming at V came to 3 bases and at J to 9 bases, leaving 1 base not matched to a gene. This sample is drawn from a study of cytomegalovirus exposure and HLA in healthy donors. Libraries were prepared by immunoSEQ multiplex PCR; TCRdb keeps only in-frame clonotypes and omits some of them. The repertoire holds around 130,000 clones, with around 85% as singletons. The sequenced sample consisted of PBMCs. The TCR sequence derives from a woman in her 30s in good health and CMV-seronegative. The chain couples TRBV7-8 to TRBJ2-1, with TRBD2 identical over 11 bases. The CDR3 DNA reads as TGTGCCAGCAGCTTTAGCGGGGGGGGTGAGCAGTTCTTC. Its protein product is CASSFSGGGEQFF.